This entry features one T cell receptor beta chain sequence. The antigen remains unidentified. It was second doses at about 4 or about 12 weeks that were pooled. This sample was included in a study of T cell responses to AZD1222 COVID-19 vaccine. Clones were read by immunoSEQ multiplex PCR, and TCRdb kept only the in-frame ones, dropping some. The sample records some 70,000 clones, 80% being singletons. Findings and limits, study-wide: Clonal diversity may have been underestimated, and the donors were mostly white British, with more females than males. Variant regions that are unmutated are reportedly the target of nearly half of spike-specific TCRs.

This CDR3 is 18 amino acids long. From germline, CDR1 is SGHRS and CDR2 YFSETQ. V was pared by 0 bases and J by 2 bases, with 20 bases between. The rearrangement uses TRBV5-1 and TRBJ1-2, with D possibly matching TRBD1 (5 bases). The receptor comes from an adult who received the AZD1222 COVID-19 vaccine. The material was peripheral blood, obtained 28 days after the second AZD1222 dose. The CDR3 DNA sequence: TGCGCCAGCAGCTTGGCCAACGGTCGGGGACGGTCCAACTATGGCTACACCTTC. This encodes CASSLANGRGRSNYGYTF.